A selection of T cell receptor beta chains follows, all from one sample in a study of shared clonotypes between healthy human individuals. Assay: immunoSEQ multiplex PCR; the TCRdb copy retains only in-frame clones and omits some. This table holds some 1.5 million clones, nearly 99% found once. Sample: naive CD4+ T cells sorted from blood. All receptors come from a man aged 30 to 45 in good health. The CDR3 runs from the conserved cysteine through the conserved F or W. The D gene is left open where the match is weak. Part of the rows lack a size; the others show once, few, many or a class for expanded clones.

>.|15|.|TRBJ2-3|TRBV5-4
TGTGCCAGCAGCTTGGATGGGGGCAACACAGATACGCAGTATTTT
CASSLDGGNTDTQYF
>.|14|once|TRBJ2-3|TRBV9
TGTGCCAGCAGCCGATCGGGAGGCACAGATACGCAGTATTTT
CASSRSGGTDTQYF
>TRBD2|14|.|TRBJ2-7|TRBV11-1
TGTGCCAGCCGTCGTGCGGGAGGGCCCTACGAGCAGTACTTC
CASRRAGGPYEQYF
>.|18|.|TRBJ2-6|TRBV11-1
TGTGCCAGCAGCTTAGACAGGGGGGGCCCCTCTGGGGCCAACGTCCTGACTTTC
CASSLDRGGPSGANVLTF
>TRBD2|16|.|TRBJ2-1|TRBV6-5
TGTGCCAGCAGTTACCGACTAGCGGGAGGTATGCGGGAGCAGTTCTTC
CASSYRLAGGMREQFF
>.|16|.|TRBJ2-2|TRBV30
TGTGCCTGGAGGGGACGACTAAACAGGAACACCGGGGAGCTGTTTTTT
CAWRGRLNRNTGELFF
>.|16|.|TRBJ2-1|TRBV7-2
TGTGCCAGCAGCTGGGAACCGGGACCCAACGGGAATGAGCAGTTCTTC
CASSWEPGPNGNEQFF
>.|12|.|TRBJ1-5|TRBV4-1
TGCGCCAGCAGCCAAGGGAATCAGCCCCAGCATTTT
CASSQGNQPQHF
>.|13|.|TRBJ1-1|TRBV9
TGTGCCAGCAGCTTAAACAGGAACACTGAAGCTTTCTTT
CASSLNRNTEAFF
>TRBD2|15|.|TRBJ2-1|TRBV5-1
TGCGCCAGCAGCTCGCTAGCGGGAGGGTACAATGAGCAGTTCTTC
CASSSLAGGYNEQFF
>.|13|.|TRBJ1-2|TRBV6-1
TGTGCCAGCAGTACCGGGAGAGATTATGGCTACACCTTC
CASSTGRDYGYTF
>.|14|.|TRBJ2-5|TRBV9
TGTGCCAGCAGCGTTGGAGGCCTAAAAGAGACCCAGTACTTC
CASSVGGLKETQYF
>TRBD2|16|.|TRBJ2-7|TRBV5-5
TGTGCCAGCAGCTTGAGACTAGCGGGGAGCTCCTACGAGCAGTACTTC
CASSLRLAGSSYEQYF
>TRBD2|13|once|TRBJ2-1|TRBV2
TGTGCCAGCACTACGACTAGCGACAATGAGCAGTTCTTC
CASTTTSDNEQFF
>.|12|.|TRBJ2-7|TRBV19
TGTGCCAGTAGTGGTCTGAACTACGAGCAGTACTTC
CASSGLNYEQYF
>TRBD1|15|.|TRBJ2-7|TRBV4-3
TGCGCCAGCAGCCGCCACGGACAGGACTCCTACGAGCAGTACTTC
CASSRHGQDSYEQYF
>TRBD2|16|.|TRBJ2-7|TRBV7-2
TGTGCCAGCAGCAAAGGGACTAGCGCTAACCTCTACGAGCAGTACTTC
CASSKGTSANLYEQYF